The 5 T cell receptor beta chains below come from one sample, sequenced in a study of neurological immune-mediated disorders. Using its own MiXCR run on the 5' RACE reads, TCRdb lists one record per CDR3 protein. The data contain just over 50,000 distinct CDR3 sequences, about 3% of them singletons. Sequenced: PBMCs. The receptors were gathered from a man between 35 and 55 years old with multiple sclerosis.

This clonotype has ten or more counts. J is TRBJ1-4 and V is TRBV12-3 or TRBV12-4, with 7 bases matching TRBD1. J was trimmed by 6 bases and V by 6 bases; bases with no gene match: 7. The length of the CDR3 is 14 residues. The CDR3 here is CASSRGQTDEKLFF. For the CDR3, the DNA is TGTGCCAGCAGCCGGGGACAGACCGATGAAAAACTGTTTTTT.

There are many counts of this clonotype. The V gene is TRBV6-6, the J gene TRBJ1-1; D is undetermined. V lost 4 bases and J lost 4, with 10 bases in between. This CDR3 has 13 residues. The germline CDR1 and CDR2 sequences are MNHNY and SVGAGI (reference sequence). The CDR3 here is CASSLADGTEAFF. For the CDR3, the DNA is TGTGCCAGCAGTTTGGCTGACGGCACTGAAGCTTTCTTT.

This clonotype was recorded many times. The V gene is TRBV7-9, the J gene TRBJ2-2; TRBD2 matches 11 bases. V lost 5 bases, J lost 5 bases, and 4 bases stayed unmatched. This CDR3 has 15 residues. Germline CDR1 reads SEHNR; CDR2 reads FQNEAQ (reference sequence). The CDR3 loop reads CASSPTSGTTGELFF. The CDR3 bases are TGTGCCAGCAGCCCGACTAGCGGGACTACCGGGGAGCTGTTTTTT.

This clonotype was counted at least ten times. The V call is TRBV18, the J call TRBJ2-3; 12 bases align to TRBD2. In germline, CDR1 is KGHSH, CDR2 LQKENI. V gave up 6 bases and J gave up 2 bases; unmatched junction bases: 9. The CDR3 consists of 17 residues. The CDR3 DNA reads as TGTGCCAGCTCGACCGGACTAGCGGGGCCTCCCACAGATACGCAGTATTTT. Its protein is CASSTGLAGPPTDTQYF.

This clonotype ranks as medium-sized. The chain is built from TRBV10-3 and TRBJ2-1, with 10 bases fitting TRBD2. The CDR3 spans 15 residues. CDR1 ENHRY and CDR2 SYGVKD come from the germline V gene. V dropped 6 bases and J dropped 4; count of bases not matched to a gene: 6. CDR3 sequence: CAIRELAGAYNEQFF. The DNA for the CDR3 is TGTGCCATCAGGGAGCTAGCGGGGGCTTACAATGAGCAGTTCTTC.